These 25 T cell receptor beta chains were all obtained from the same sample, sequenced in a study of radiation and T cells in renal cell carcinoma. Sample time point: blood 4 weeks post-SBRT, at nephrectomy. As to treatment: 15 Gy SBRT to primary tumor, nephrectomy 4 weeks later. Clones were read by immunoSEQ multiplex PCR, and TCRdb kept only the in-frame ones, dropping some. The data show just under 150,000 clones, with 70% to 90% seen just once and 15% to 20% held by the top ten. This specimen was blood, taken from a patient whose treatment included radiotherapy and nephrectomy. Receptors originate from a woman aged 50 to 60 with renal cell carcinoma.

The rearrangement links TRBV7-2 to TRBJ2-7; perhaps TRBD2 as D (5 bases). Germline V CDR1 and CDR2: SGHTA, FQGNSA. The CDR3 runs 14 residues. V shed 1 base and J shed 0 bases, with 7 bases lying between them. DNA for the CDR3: TGTGCCAGCAGCTTAGAACGGGGCTCCTACGAGCAGTACTTC. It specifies CASSLERGSYEQYF. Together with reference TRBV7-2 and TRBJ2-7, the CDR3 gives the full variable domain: GAGVSQSPSNKVTEKGKDVELRCDPISGHTALYWYRQSLGQGLEFLIYFQGNSAPDKSGLPSDRFSAERTGGSVSTLTIQRTQQEDSAVYLCASSLERGSYEQYFGPGTRLTVT.

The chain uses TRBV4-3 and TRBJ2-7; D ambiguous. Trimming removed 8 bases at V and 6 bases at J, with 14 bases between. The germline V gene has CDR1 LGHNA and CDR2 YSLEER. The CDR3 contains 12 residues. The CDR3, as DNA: TGCGCCAGCTCGGCAAGCATCGGCGAGCAGTACTTC. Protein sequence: CASSASIGEQYF.

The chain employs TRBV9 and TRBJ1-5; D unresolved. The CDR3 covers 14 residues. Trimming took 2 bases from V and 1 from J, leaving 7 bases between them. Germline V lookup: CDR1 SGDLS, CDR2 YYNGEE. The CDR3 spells CASSVDRSNQPQHF. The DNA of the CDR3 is TGTGCCAGCAGCGTCGATCGGAGCAATCAGCCCCAGCATTTT.

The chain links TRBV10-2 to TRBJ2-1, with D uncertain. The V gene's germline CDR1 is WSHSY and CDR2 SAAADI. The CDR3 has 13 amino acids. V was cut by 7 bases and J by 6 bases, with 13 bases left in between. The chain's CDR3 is CASTPLRTNEQFF. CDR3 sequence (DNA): TGCGCCAGCACCCCCTTGCGGACCAATGAGCAGTTCTTC.

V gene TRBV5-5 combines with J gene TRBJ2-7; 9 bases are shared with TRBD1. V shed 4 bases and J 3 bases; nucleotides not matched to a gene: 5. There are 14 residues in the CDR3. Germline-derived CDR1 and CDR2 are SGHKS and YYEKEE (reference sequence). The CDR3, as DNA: TGTGCCAGCAGCGTATGGGACAGGGTCTACGAGCAGTACTTC. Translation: CASSVWDRVYEQYF.

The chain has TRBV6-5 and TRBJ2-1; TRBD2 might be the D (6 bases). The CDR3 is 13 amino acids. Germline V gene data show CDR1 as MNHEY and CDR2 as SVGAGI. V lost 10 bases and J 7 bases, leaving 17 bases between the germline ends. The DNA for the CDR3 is TGTGCCACCGACGGGCGGGGCGTTAATGAGCAGTTCTTC. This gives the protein CATDGRGVNEQFF.

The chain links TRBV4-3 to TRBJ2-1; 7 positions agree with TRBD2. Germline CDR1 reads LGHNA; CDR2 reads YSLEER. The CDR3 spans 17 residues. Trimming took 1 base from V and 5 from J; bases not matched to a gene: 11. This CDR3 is CASSQGVGEGLDNEQFF. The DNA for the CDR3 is TGCGCCAGCAGCCAAGGGGTTGGGGAGGGCCTGGACAATGAGCAGTTCTTC.

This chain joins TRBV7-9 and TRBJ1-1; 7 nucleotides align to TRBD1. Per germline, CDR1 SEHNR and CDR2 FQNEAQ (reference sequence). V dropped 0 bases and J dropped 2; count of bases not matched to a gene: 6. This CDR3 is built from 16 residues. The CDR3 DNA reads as TGTGCCAGCAGCTTAGCCCACAGGGGCGTTAACACTGAAGCTTTCTTT. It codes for CASSLAHRGVNTEAFF.

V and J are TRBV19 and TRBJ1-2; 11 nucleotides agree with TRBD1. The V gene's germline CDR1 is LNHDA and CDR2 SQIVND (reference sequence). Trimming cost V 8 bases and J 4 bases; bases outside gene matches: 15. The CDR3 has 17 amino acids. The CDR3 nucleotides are TGTGCCAGTTCCAGTCGGGGACAGGGGGACCTTGGCTATGGCTACACCTTC. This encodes CASSSRGQGDLGYGYTF.

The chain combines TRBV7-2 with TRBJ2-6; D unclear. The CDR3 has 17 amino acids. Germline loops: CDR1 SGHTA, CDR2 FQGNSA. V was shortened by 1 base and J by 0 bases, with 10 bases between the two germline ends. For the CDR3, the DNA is TGTGCCAGCAGCTTAGTCGGTCGGAGCTCTGGGGCCAACGTCCTGACTTTC. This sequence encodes CASSLVGRSSGANVLTF. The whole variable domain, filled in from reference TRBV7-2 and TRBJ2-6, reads GAGVSQSPSNKVTEKGKDVELRCDPISGHTALYWYRQSLGQGLEFLIYFQGNSAPDKSGLPSDRFSAERTGGSVSTLTIQRTQQEDSAVYLCASSLVGRSSGANVLTFGAGSRLTVL.

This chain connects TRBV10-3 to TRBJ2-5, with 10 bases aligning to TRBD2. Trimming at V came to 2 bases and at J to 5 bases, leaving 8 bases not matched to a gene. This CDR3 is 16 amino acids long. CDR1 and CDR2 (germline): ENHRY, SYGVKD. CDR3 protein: CAISESGGASGETQYF. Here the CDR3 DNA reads TGTGCCATCAGTGAGAGCGGGGGGGCCTCCGGGGAGACCCAGTACTTC.

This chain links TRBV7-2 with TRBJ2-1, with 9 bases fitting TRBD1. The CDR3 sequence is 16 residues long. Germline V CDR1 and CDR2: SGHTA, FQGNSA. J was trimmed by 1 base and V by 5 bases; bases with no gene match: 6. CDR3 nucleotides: TGTGCCAGCAGCGGGCCGGGACAGGGTTCCTACAATGAGCAGTTCTTC. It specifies CASSGPGQGSYNEQFF.

The CDR3 region has the DNA TGTGCCAGCAGCCAGGGGTTCACAGATACGCAGTATTTT. It specifies CASSQGFTDTQYF. This chain joins TRBV11-2 and TRBJ2-3, with D possibly matching TRBD1 (6 bases). V was shortened by 5 bases and J by 2 bases, with 8 bases between the two germline ends. The CDR3 sequence is 13 residues long. Germline V gene lookup returns CDR1 SGHAT and CDR2 FQNNGV.

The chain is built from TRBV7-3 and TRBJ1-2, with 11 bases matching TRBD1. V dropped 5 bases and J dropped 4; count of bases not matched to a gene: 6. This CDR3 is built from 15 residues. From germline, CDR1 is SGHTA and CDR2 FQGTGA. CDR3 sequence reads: CASSGSDRGLYGYTF. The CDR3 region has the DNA TGTGCCAGCAGCGGCTCGGACAGGGGGCTCTATGGCTACACCTTC.

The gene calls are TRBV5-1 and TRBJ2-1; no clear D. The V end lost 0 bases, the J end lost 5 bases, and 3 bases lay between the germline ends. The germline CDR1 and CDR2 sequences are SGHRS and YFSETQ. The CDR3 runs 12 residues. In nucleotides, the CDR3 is TGCGCCAGCAGCTTGGCCCACAATGAGCAGTTCTTC. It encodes CASSLAHNEQFF.

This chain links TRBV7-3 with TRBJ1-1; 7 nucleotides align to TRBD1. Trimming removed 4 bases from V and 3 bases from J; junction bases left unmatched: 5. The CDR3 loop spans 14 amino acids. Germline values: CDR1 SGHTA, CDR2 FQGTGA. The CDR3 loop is CASSSQGTDTEAFF. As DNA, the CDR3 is TGTGCCAGCAGCTCCCAGGGGACAGACACTGAAGCTTTCTTT.

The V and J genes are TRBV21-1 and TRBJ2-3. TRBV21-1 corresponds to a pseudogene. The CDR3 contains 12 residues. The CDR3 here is CARAQGGDTQYF. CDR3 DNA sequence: TGTGCCAGAGCTCAAGGGGGGGATACGCAGTATTTT.

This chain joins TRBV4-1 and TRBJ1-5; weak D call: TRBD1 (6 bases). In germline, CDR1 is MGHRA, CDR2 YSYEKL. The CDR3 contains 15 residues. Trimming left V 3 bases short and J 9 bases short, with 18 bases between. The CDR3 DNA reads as TGCGCCAGCAGCCAGGGGACAAGGGCTACCGGGCCCCAGCATTTT. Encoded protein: CASSQGTRATGPQHF.

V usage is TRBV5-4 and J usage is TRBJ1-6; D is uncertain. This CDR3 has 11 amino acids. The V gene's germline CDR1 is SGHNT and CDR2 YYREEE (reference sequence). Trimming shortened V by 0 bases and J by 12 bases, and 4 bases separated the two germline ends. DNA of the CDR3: TGTGCCAGCAGCTTGGGGGGACCCCTCCACTTT. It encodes CASSLGGPLHF. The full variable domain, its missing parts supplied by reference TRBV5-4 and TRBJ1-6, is ETGVTQSPTHLIKTRGQQVTLRCSSQSGHNTVSWYQQALGQGPQFIFQYYREEENGRGNFPPRFSGLQFPNYSSELNVNALELDDSALYLCASSLGGPLHFGNGTRLTVT.

The CDR3 loop is CASSPLDRVLQETQYF. CDR3 DNA sequence: TGTGCCAGCTCACCGCTGGACAGGGTCCTCCAAGAGACCCAGTACTTC. The genes are TRBV18 and TRBJ2-5; TRBD1 aligns across 8 bases. CDR1 is KGHSH, CDR2 LQKENI, per germline. V lost 3 bases and J lost 1; bases outside the gene matches: 7. The CDR3 length is 16 residues.

The CDR3 nucleotides read TGTGCCCCCGGACAGGGGAAACCCTACGAGCAGTACTTC. Translation: CAPGQGKPYEQYF. The V and J genes are TRBV9 and TRBJ2-7; 9 bases map to TRBD1. Unmatched junction bases numbered 7, after V lost 10 bases and J lost 2 bases. The CDR3 extends over 13 amino acids. Per germline, CDR1 SGDLS and CDR2 YYNGEE. Full variable domain (missing parts from reference TRBV9 and TRBJ2-7): DSGVTQTPKHLITATGQRVTLRCSPRSGDLSVYWYQQSLDQGLQFLIQYYNGEERAKGNILERFSAQQFPDLHSELNLSSLELGDSALYFCAPGQGKPYEQYFGPGTRLTVT.

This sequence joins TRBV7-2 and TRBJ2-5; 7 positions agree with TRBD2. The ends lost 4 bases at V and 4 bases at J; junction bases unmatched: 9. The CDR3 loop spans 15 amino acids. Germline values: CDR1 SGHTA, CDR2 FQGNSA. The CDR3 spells CASSSRTGRGETQYF. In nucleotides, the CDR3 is TGTGCCAGCAGCTCAAGGACGGGGAGGGGAGAGACCCAGTACTTC.

The CDR3 reads CASSQRTSGNEQYF. The CDR3 bases are TGTGCCAGCAGTCAAAGGACTAGCGGGAACGAGCAGTACTTC. V usage is TRBV2 and J usage is TRBJ2-7; TRBD2 matches at 12 bases. V lost 5 bases to trimming and J lost 5 bases; unmatched junction nucleotides: 4. From germline, CDR1 is SNHLY and CDR2 FYNNEI. The CDR3 has 14 residues.

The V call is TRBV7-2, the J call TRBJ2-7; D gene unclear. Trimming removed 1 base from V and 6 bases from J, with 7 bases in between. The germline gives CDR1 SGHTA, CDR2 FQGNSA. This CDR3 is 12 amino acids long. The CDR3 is CASSLVLGEQYF. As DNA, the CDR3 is TGTGCCAGCAGCTTAGTTTTAGGCGAGCAGTACTTC.

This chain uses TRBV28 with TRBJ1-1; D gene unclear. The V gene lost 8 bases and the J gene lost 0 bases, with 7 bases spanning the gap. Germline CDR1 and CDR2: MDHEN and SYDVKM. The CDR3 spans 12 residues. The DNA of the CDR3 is TGTGCCAGCCATAAATTGAACACTGAAGCTTTCTTT. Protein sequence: CASHKLNTEAFF.